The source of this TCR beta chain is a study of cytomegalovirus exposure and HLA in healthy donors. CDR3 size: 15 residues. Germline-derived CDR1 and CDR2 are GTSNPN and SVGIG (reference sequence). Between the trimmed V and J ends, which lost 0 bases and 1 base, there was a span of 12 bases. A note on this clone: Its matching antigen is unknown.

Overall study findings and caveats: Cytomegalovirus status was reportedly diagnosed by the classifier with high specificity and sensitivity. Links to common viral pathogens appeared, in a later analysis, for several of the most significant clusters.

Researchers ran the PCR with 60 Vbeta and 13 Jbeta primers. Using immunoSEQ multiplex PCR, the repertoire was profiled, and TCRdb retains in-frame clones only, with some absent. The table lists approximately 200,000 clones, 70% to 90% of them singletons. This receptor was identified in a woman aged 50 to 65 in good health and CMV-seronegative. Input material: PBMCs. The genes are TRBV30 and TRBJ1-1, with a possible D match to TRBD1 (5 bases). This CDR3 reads CAWSVKGLGNTEAFF. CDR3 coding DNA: TGTGCCTGGAGTGTAAAGGGGCTCGGGAACACTGAAGCTTTCTTT.